These 25 T cell receptor beta chains originate from one sample sequenced in a study of blood T cell repertoires in COVID-19. Sequenced by immunoSEQ multiplex PCR; TCRdb stores in-frame clones only, minus some. Of 300,000 to 400,000 clones listed, more than 85% are singletons. Sequences were obtained from PBMCs or T cells enriched from blood (not recorded which). These receptors were collected from a woman aged 25 to 45 who had been exposed to COVID-19.

The chain employs TRBV9 and TRBJ1-1; D not resolved. CDR3 length: 14 residues. Germline values: CDR1 SGDLS, CDR2 YYNGEE. Trimming pared 0 bases from V and 4 bases from J, leaving 10 bases between. CDR3 protein: CASSVEGVVTEAFF. The CDR3 nucleotides read TGTGCCAGCAGCGTAGAAGGAGTTGTCACTGAAGCTTTCTTT.

V is TRBV6-5 and J is TRBJ1-2; a possible D gene is TRBD1 (6 bases). V lost 3 bases to trimming and J lost 4 bases, with 18 bases between them. Germline CDR1 reads MNHEY; CDR2 reads SVGAGI. CDR3 length: 16 amino acids. The CDR3 DNA sequence: TGTGCCAGCAGTTATTCAGGACAGCTCCATTCCTATGGCTACACCTTC. As protein: CASSYSGQLHSYGYTF.

This clone was seen more than once but under ten times. J is TRBJ2-7 and V is TRBV7-9; D perhaps matches TRBD2 (5 bases). V was clipped by 5 bases and J by 1 base, with 6 bases between them. Germline CDR1 SEHNR, CDR2 FQNEAQ (reference sequence). The CDR3 totals 12 residues. The CDR3 loop reads CASSRRSYEQYF. In DNA form, the CDR3 reads TGTGCCAGCAGCCGGAGGTCCTACGAGCAGTACTTC.

The genes are TRBV7-2 and TRBJ1-2, with unresolved D. This CDR3 has 13 residues. Trimming removed 5 bases at V and 7 bases at J, with 14 bases between. The germline CDR1 and CDR2 sequences are SGHTA and FQGNSA. The CDR3 DNA reads as TGTGCCAGCAGCCCAGACAAGCTGACTGGCTACACCTTC. It codes for CASSPDKLTGYTF.

The chain has TRBV4-1 and TRBJ1-1; 10 nucleotides align to TRBD1. Trimming removed 0 bases from V and 11 bases from J; junction bases left unmatched: 12. Germline CDR1 reads MGHRA; CDR2 reads YSYEKL. The CDR3 has 16 residues. The CDR3 DNA follows: TGCGCCAGCAGCCAAGATCGAGGACAGGGGGTAGAAGGGGCTTTCTTT. Translating gives CASSQDRGQGVEGAFF.

The chain combines TRBV6-2 or TRBV6-3 with TRBJ1-4; 10 bases agree with TRBD1. The CDR3 spans 15 residues. The germline gives CDR1 MNHEY, CDR2 SVGEGT. V was pared by 4 bases and J by 6 bases, with 5 bases of the junction left unmatched. CDR3 in amino acids: CASSFYGTGDEKLFF. CDR3 DNA sequence: TGTGCCAGCAGTTTCTACGGGACAGGGGATGAAAAACTGTTTTTT.

The chain joins TRBV6-5 to TRBJ2-5; 7 bases fit TRBD1. This CDR3 comprises 14 residues. V lost 2 bases and J lost 9; bases outside the gene matches: 9. CDR1 MNHEY and CDR2 SVGAGI come from the germline V gene. The CDR3, as DNA: TGTGCCAGCAGTTACCAAAGGACAGGAAGGGCCCAGTACTTC. Translated, it gives CASSYQRTGRAQYF.

V is TRBV9 and J is TRBJ2-3, with TRBD1 matching 7 bases. The junction had 10 bases not matched to a gene; V was cut back by 2 bases and J by 4 bases. CDR3 length: 16 amino acids. Per the germline V gene, CDR1 is SGDLS and CDR2 is YYNGEE. DNA of the CDR3: TGTGCCAGCAGCGTGGGACAGCGAAGGGCTGCAGATACGCAGTATTTT. Its translation is CASSVGQRRAADTQYF.

This clone has just a few counts. The chain carries TRBV4-1 and TRBJ1-6; D gene uncertain. V lost 0 bases and J lost 10, with 13 bases in between. CDR1 and CDR2 from the germline V gene are MGHRA and YSYEKL. The CDR3 is made up of 15 amino acids. The CDR3 DNA follows: TGCGCCAGCAGCCAAGATGTGACCACGGGGTCACCCCTCCACTTT. It yields the protein CASSQDVTTGSPLHF.

The gene calls are TRBV5-1 and TRBJ1-3, with D uncertain. The CDR3 is 16 amino acids. The germline V and J ends were trimmed by 1 base and 0 bases, with 11 bases remaining between them. Germline V gene data show CDR1 as SGHRS and CDR2 as YFSETQ. The CDR3 DNA is TGCGCCAGCAGCTTGAGAGGGTTCTTCTCTGGAAACACCATATATTTT. Translated, it gives CASSLRGFFSGNTIYF.

The rearrangement links TRBV4-2 to TRBJ1-4, with D perhaps TRBD1 (6 bases). This CDR3 has 15 residues. Germline V gene sequence: CDR1 LGHNA, CDR2 YNFKEQ. V was pared by 0 bases and J by 8 bases, with 13 bases between. In DNA form, the CDR3 reads TGTGCCAGCAGCCAAGAGAGGCGGGGGGCGGAAAAACTGTTTTTT. It codes for CASSQERRGAEKLFF.

This clone has a handful of counts. The chain has TRBV29-1 and TRBJ1-1; no reliable D call. Germline-derived CDR1 and CDR2 are SQVTM and ANQGSEA. The CDR3 is made up of 13 amino acids. V lost 2 bases and J lost 8, with 15 bases in between. Written as DNA, the CDR3 is TGCAGCGTTGAACCCTCATACACGCCAGAAGCTTTCTTT. Translation: CSVEPSYTPEAFF. The full variable domain, its missing parts supplied by reference TRBV29-1 and TRBJ1-1, is SAVISQKPSRDICQRGTSLTIQCQVDSQVTMMFWYRQQPGQSLTLIATANQGSEATYESGFVIDKFPISRPNLTFSTLTVSNMSPEDSSIYLCSVEPSYTPEAFFGQGTRLTVV.

The count of this clone is one. The chain links TRBV6-5 to TRBJ1-6; D might be TRBD1 (5 bases). The CDR3 sequence is 15 residues long. Germline CDR1 MNHEY, CDR2 SVGAGI. V was clipped by 3 bases and J by 7 bases, with 13 bases between them. The CDR3 reads CASSYGRGSNSPLHF. Here the CDR3 DNA reads TGTGCCAGCAGTTATGGAAGGGGTTCCAATTCACCCCTCCACTTT.

This chain connects TRBV10-3 to TRBJ2-1, with 7 bases lining up with TRBD1. There are 19 residues in the CDR3. Looked up from germline, CDR1 is ENHRY and CDR2 is SYGVKD. Trimming removed 2 bases from V and 0 bases from J; junction bases left unmatched: 13. DNA for the CDR3: TGTGCCATCAGTGAGACCTTTAGGGACAGAATGATCTCCTACAATGAGCAGTTCTTC. It translates to CAISETFRDRMISYNEQFF.

Comments on this clone: Its ends do not fully match the called genes, so a read error is possible. V gene TRBV19 combines with J gene TRBJ1-5, with D hard to call. The CDR3 is made up of 14 amino acids. The germline V gene encodes CDR1 LNHDA and CDR2 SQIVND (reference sequence). The CDR3, as DNA: TGTGCCAGTAGTATTCGCACGAGCAACCAGCCCCAGCATTTT. This gives the protein CASSIRTSNQPQHF.

The chain links TRBV3-1 (or the pseudogene TRBV3-2) to TRBJ2-7; 8 bases align to TRBD1. The CDR3 has 14 residues. Unmatched junction bases numbered 4, after V lost 4 bases and J lost 2 bases. In germline, CDR1 is LGHDT, CDR2 YNNKEL (reference sequence). The CDR3 protein is CASSPRTGTYEQYF. The CDR3 DNA reads TGTGCCAGCAGCCCCCGGACAGGGACCTACGAGCAGTACTTC.

V gene TRBV7-2 combines with J gene TRBJ1-2, with D tentatively TRBD1 (5 bases). The V and J ends lost 5 bases and 1 base respectively, with 20 bases between them. The CDR3 extends over 17 amino acids. Germline V gene sequence: CDR1 SGHTA, CDR2 FQGNSA. This CDR3 is CASSPFLSTARNYGYTF. CDR3 bases: TGTGCCAGCAGCCCCTTTTTATCGACAGCACGTAACTATGGCTACACCTTC.

This chain joins TRBV4-2 and TRBJ2-7, with TRBD2 as a possible D gene (8 bases). The germline CDR1 and CDR2 sequences are LGHNA and YNFKEQ. Trimming took 3 bases from V and 0 from J, leaving 21 bases between them. The CDR3 has 18 residues. CDR3 protein: CASSHRIAGGDSSYEQYF. The CDR3 DNA sequence: TGTGCCAGCAGCCACCGAATAGCCGGGGGGGACAGCTCCTACGAGCAGTACTTC.

The V gene is TRBV5-1, the J gene TRBJ1-2; D gene ambiguous. Trimming shortened V by 0 bases and J by 5 bases, and 8 bases separated the two germline ends. CDR3 size: 13 residues. From germline, CDR1 is SGHRS and CDR2 YFSETQ. CDR3 sequence (DNA): TGCGCCAGCAGCTTGGAAACGGGGTATGGCTACACCTTC. Its translation: CASSLETGYGYTF.

This chain uses TRBV19 with TRBJ2-7, with D tentatively TRBD2 (7 bases). Looked up from germline, CDR1 is LNHDA and CDR2 is SQIVND (reference sequence). CDR3 length equals 13 residues. Trimming removed 3 bases from V and 5 bases from J, with 11 bases in between. CDR3 protein: CASSIAGANEQYF. CDR3 bases: TGTGCCAGTAGTATCGCGGGGGCCAACGAGCAGTACTTC.

The chain combines TRBV4-1 with TRBJ2-3; weak D call: TRBD1 (5 bases). This CDR3 is built from 16 residues. Germline CDR1 MGHRA, CDR2 YSYEKL. With 4 bases removed from V and 2 bases from J, the gap between germline ends came to 16 bases. The CDR3 DNA follows: TGCGCCAGCAGCCGTACTCAGGGCCTGCCCACAGATACGCAGTATTTT. Its translation: CASSRTQGLPTDTQYF.

The chain couples TRBV7-8 to TRBJ1-5; TRBD1 aligns across 7 bases. J was trimmed by 0 bases and V by 0 bases; bases with no gene match: 8. Germline V gene lookup returns CDR1 SGHVS and CDR2 FQNEAQ. CDR3 length equals 18 residues. The CDR3 DNA reads TGTGCCAGCAGCTTAGCGAGACAGGGAAAGTATAGCAATCAGCCCCAGCATTTT. This codes for CASSLARQGKYSNQPQHF.

The V gene is TRBV27, the J gene TRBJ2-2; maybe TRBD2 (7 bases). The CDR3 runs to 16 residues. V was trimmed by 4 bases and J by 5 bases, leaving 17 bases between them. Germline V gene lookup returns CDR1 MNHEY and CDR2 SMNVEV (reference sequence). CDR3 in amino acids: CASSSLRGGMTGELFF. CDR3 DNA sequence: TGTGCCAGCAGTTCCCTTAGGGGGGGGATGACCGGGGAGCTGTTTTTT.

The gene calls are TRBV14 and TRBJ2-2, with 9 positions matching TRBD1. The CDR3 sequence is 17 residues long. The germline V gene has CDR1 SGHDN and CDR2 FVKESK. V lost 0 bases to trimming and J lost 6 bases; unmatched junction nucleotides: 8. For the CDR3, the DNA is TGTGCCAGCAGCCAAGATCGGGACAGGGTATTGGCCGGGGAGCTGTTTTTT. Its translation is CASSQDRDRVLAGELFF.

This clone was seen once. For the CDR3, the DNA is TGCGCCAGCAGCTTAGGATTTCGACAGGGGGAACATTTTTACTACGAGCAGTACTTC. It translates to CASSLGFRQGEHFYYEQYF. This chain joins TRBV5-1 and TRBJ2-7, with 9 bases aligning to TRBD1. The CDR3 runs to 19 residues. V lost 2 bases and J lost 3; bases outside the gene matches: 18. Germline CDR1 is SGHRS and CDR2 is YFSETQ.